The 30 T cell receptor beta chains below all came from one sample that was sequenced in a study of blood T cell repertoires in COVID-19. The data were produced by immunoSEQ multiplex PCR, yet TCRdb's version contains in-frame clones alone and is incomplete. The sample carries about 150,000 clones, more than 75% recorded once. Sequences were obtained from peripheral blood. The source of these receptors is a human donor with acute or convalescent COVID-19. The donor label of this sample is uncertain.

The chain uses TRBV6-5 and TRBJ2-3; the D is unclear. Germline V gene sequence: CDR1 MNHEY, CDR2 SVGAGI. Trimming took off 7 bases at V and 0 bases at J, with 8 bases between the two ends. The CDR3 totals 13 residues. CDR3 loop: CASMSGSTDTQYF. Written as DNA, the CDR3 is TGTGCCAGCATGTCGGGTAGCACAGATACGCAGTATTTT.

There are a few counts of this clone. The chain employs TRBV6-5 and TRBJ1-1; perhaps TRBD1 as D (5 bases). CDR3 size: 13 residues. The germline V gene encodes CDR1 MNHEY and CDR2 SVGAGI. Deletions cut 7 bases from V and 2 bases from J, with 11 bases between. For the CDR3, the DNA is TGTGCCAGCAAGCCGACAGTAAACACTGAAGCTTTCTTT. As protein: CASKPTVNTEAFF.

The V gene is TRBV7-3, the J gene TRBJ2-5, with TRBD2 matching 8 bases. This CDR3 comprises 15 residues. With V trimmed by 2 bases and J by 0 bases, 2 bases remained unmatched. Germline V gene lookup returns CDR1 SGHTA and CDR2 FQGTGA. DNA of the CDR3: TGTGCCAGCAGCTTAGGCGGGAGGTACCAAGAGACCCAGTACTTC. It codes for CASSLGGRYQETQYF. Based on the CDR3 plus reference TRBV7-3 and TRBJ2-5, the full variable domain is GAGVSQTPSNKVTEKGKYVELRCDPISGHTALYWYRQSLGQGPEFLIYFQGTGAADDSGLPNDRFFAVRPEGSVSTLKIQRTERGDSAVYLCASSLGGRYQETQYFGPGTRLLVL.

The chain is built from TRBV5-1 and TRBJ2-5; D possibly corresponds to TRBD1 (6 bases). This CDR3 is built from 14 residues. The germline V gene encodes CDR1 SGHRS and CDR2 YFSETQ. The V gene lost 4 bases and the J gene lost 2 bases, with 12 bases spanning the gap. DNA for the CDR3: TGCGCCAGCAGCCTACAGGGCCCACAAGAGACCCAGTACTTC. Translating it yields CASSLQGPQETQYF.

CDR3 in amino acids: CASSQEITVEGFF. CDR3 bases: TGTGCCAGCAGCCAAGAAATCACCGTGGAGGGTTTCTTT. The chain uses TRBV3-1 (or the pseudogene TRBV3-2) and TRBJ1-1; D is uncertain. Per the germline V gene, CDR1 is LGHDT and CDR2 is YNNKEL (reference sequence). The CDR3 loop spans 13 amino acids. Trimming took off 0 bases at V and 13 bases at J, with 15 bases between the two ends.

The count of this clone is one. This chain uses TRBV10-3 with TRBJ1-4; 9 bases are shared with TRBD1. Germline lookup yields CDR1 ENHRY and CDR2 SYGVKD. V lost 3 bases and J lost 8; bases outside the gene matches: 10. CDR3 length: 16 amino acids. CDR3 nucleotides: TGTGCCATCAGTGATCCCGACAGGGGGGTTGACGAAAAACTGTTTTTT. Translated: CAISDPDRGVDEKLFF.

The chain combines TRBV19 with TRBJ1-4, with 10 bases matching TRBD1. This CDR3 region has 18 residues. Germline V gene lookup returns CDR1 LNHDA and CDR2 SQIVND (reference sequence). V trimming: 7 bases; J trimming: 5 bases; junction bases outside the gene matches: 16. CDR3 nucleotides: TGTGCCAGTACGGTCCGGGGGGGACAGGGGTTGGTCAATGAAAAACTGTTTTTT. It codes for CASTVRGGQGLVNEKLFF.

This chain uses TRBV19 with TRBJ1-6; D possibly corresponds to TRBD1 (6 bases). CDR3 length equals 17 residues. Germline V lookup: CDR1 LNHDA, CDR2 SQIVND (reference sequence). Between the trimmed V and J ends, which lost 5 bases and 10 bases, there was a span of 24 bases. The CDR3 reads CASSAQDRGGYASPLHF. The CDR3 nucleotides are TGTGCCAGTAGTGCCCAAGACCGGGGGGGCTATGCGTCACCCCTCCACTTT.

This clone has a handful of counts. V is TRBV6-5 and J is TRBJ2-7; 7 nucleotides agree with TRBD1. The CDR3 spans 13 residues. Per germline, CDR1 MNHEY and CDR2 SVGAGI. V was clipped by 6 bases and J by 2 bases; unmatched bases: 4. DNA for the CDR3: TGTGCCAGCAGGGCTCAGGGGGCCTACGAGCAGTACTTC. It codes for CASRAQGAYEQYF.

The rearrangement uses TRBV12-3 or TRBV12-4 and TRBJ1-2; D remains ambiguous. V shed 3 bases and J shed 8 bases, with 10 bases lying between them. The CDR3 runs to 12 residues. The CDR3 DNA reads TGTGCCAGCAGTTTTAATAAGCCAGGCTACACCTTC. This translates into CASSFNKPGYTF.

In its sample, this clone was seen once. CDR3 protein: CASSSTGINYGYTF. CDR3 sequence (DNA): TGCGCCAGCAGTTCGACAGGGATTAACTATGGCTACACCTTC. The chain joins TRBV5-1 to TRBJ1-2; 7 positions match TRBD1. The J segment lost 1 base and the V segment lost 5 bases, leaving 5 bases of the junction unmatched. Per the germline V gene, CDR1 is SGHRS and CDR2 is YFSETQ. CDR3 size: 14 residues.

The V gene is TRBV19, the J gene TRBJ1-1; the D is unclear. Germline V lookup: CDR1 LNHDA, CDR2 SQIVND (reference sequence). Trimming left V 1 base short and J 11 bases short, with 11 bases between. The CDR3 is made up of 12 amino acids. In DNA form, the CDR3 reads TGTGCCAGTAGTATAGGGGCAGGTTTGGCTTTCTTT. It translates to CASSIGAGLAFF.

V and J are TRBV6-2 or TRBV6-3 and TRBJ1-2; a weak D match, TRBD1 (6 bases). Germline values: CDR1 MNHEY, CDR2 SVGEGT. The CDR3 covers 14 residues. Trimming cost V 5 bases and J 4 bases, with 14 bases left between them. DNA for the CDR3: TGTGCCAGCAGTCCCGCGGACAGAATCTATGGCTACACCTTC. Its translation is CASSPADRIYGYTF.

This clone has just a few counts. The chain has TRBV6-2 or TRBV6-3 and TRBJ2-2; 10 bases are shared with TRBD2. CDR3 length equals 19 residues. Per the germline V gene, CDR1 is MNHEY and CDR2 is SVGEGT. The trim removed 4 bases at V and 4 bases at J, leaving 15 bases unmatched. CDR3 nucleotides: TGTGCCAGCAGTTCCGCATCTAGCGGGAGTCTAGTGGGCACCGGGGAGCTGTTTTTT. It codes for CASSSASSGSLVGTGELFF.

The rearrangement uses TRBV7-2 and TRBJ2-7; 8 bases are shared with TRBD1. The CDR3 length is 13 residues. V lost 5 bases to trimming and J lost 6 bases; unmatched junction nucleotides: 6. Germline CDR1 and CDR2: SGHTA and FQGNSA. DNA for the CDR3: TGTGCCAGCAGCACTGGGACAGGCATCGAGCAGTACTTC. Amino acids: CASSTGTGIEQYF.

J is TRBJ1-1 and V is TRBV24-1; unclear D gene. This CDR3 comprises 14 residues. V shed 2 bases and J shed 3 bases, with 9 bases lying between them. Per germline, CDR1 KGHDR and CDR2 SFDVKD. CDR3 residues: CATSDSAHYTEAFF. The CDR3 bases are TGTGCCACCAGTGATTCTGCACATTACACTGAAGCTTTCTTT.

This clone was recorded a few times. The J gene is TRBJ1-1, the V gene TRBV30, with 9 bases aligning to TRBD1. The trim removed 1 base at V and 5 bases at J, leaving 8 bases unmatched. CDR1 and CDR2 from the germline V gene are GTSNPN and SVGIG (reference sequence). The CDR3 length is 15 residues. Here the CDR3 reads CAWSGLGQGRTEAFF. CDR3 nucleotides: TGTGCCTGGAGTGGACTCGGACAGGGGCGGACTGAAGCTTTCTTT.

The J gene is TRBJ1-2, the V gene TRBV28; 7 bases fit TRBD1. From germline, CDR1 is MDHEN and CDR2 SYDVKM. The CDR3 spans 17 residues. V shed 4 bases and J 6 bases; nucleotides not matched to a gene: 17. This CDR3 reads CASSWFSFRDRIDGYTF. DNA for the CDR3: TGTGCCAGCAGTTGGTTTTCTTTCAGGGACAGAATCGATGGCTACACCTTC.

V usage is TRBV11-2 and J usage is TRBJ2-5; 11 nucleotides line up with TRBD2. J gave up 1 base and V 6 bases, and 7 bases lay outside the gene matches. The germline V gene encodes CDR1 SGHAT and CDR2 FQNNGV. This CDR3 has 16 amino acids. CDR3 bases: TGTGCCAGCAGTATACTAGCGGGAGTGGCCCAAGAGACCCAGTACTTC. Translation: CASSILAGVAQETQYF.

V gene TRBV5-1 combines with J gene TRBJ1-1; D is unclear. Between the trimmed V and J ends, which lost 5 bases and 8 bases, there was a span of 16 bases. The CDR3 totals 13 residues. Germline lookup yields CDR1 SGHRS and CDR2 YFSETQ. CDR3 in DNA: TGCGCCAGCAGACCCGATGGAGGGCCCGAAGCTTTCTTT. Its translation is CASRPDGGPEAFF.

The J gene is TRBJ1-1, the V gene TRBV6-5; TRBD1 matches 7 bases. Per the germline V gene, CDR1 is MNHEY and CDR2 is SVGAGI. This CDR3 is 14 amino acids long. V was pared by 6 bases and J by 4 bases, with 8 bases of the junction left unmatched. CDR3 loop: CASRSPGGSTEAFF. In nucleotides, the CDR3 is TGTGCCAGCAGATCCCCAGGGGGGAGCACTGAAGCTTTCTTT.

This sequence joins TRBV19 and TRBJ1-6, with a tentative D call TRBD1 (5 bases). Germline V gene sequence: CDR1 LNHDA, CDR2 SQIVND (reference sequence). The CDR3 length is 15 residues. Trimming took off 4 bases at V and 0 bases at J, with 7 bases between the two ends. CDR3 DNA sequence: TGTGCCAGTAGTACAGACAGCTCCTATAATTCACCCCTCCACTTT. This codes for CASSTDSSYNSPLHF.

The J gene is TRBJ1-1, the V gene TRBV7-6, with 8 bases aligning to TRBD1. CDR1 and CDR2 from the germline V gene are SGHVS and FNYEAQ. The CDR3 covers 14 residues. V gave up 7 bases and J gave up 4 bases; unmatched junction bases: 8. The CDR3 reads CASTSLTGGTEAFF. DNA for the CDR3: TGTGCCAGCACGAGCCTAACAGGGGGCACTGAAGCTTTCTTT.

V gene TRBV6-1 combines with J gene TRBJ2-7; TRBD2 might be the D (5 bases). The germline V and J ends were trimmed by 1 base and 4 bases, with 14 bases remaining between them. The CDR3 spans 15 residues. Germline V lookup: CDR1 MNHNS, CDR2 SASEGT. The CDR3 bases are TGTGCCAGCAGTGAAGTGTTGTGGGAGCCTTACGAGCAGTACGTC. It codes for CASSEVLWEPYEQYV.

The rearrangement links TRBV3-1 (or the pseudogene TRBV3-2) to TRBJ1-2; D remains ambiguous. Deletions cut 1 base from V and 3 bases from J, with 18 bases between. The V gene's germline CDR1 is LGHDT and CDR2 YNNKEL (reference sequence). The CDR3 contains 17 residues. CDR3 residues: CASSQVFRGGWHYGYTF. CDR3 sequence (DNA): TGTGCCAGCAGCCAAGTATTTAGAGGAGGCTGGCACTATGGCTACACCTTC.

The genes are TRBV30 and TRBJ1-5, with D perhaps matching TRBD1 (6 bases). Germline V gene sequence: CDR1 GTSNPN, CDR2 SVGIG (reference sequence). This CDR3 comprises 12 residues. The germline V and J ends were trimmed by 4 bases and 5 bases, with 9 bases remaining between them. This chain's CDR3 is CAWTTGYQPQHF. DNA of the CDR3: TGTGCCTGGACTACAGGGTATCAGCCCCAGCATTTT.

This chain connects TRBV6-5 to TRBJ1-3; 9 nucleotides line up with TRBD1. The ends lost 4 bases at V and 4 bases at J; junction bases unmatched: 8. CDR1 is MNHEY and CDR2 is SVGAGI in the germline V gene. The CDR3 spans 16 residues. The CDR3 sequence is CASSFTGTGFGNTIYF. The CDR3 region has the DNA TGTGCCAGCAGTTTCACCGGGACAGGGTTCGGAAACACCATATATTTT.

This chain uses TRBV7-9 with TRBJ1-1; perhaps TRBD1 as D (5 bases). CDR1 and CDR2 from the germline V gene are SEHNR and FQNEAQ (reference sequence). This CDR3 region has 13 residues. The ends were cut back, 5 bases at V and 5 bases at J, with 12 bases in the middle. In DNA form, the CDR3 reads TGTGCCAGCAGCACGGCGGGGGGAACTGAAGCTTTCTTT. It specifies CASSTAGGTEAFF.

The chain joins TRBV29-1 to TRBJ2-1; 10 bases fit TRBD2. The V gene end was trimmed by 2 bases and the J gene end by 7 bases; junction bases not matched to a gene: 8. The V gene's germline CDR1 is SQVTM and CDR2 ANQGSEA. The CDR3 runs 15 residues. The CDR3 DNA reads TGCAGCGTTGAATTGGTGGCTAGCGGGAGTAATGAGCAGTTCTTC. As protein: CSVELVASGSNEQFF.

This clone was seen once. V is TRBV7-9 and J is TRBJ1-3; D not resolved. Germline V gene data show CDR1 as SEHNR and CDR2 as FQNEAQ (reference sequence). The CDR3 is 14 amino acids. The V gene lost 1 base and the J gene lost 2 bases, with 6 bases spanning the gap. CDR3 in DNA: TGTGCCAGCAGCTTAGGAGGGACTGGAAACACCATATATTTT. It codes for CASSLGGTGNTIYF.